This TCR beta chain was recorded in a study of blood T cell repertoires in COVID-19. Study at large: The cDNA or gDNA used as material had been derived from T cells, B-cell-depleted T cells, or PBMCs.

Trimming stripped 0 bases from V and 7 bases from J, with 4 bases between. There are 12 residues in the CDR3. Germline V gene lookup returns CDR1 LGHNA and CDR2 YNFKEQ. Repertoires were generated with immunoSEQ multiplex PCR, while TCRdb's copy carries only in-frame clones and drops some. The sample carries a few hundred thousand clones, less than 85% recorded once. Sequencing was performed on peripheral blood. The rearrangement joins TRBV4-2 to TRBJ2-1; D gene ambiguous. This TCR derives from a woman of 80 years or more with acute or convalescent COVID-19. The CDR3 DNA reads as TGTGCCAGCAGCCAAGACAGAAATGAGCAGTTCTTC. Translation: CASSQDRNEQFF.